This TCR beta chain was found in a study of blood T cell repertoires in COVID-19. Sequenced by immunoSEQ multiplex PCR; TCRdb stores in-frame clones only, minus some. The sample consists of about 160,000 clones, 85% of them appearing once. Input material: peripheral blood. The receptor was isolated from a human donor with acute or convalescent COVID-19. The donor label of this sample is uncertain.

The CDR3 spells CASSDGGVTEAFF. For the CDR3, the DNA is TGTGCCAGCAGTGACGGCGGTGTAACTGAAGCTTTCTTT. The chain combines TRBV6-1 with TRBJ1-1; no firm D call. V shed 3 bases and J shed 5 bases, with 10 bases lying between them. The length of the CDR3 is 13 residues. Germline V gene lookup returns CDR1 MNHNS and CDR2 SASEGT.